These 31 T cell receptor beta chains originate from one sample sequenced in a study of blood T cell repertoires in COVID-19. Libraries were prepared by immunoSEQ multiplex PCR; TCRdb keeps only in-frame clonotypes and omits some of them. This table has hundreds of thousands of clones, about nine tenths appearing once. The sample comprised peripheral blood. These receptors were obtained from a man between 60 and 75 years old who had recovered from COVID-19.

The chain links TRBV19 to TRBJ2-2, with 9 bases identical to TRBD1. The germline CDR1 and CDR2 sequences are LNHDA and SQIVND (reference sequence). The CDR3 loop spans 15 amino acids. Trimming at V came to 7 bases and at J to 4 bases, leaving 7 bases not matched to a gene. In nucleotides, the CDR3 is TGTGCCAGTACCCCTGACAGGGGGGCCACCGGGGAGCTGTTTTTT. Translating it yields CASTPDRGATGELFF.

This clone was observed at least ten times. V usage is TRBV2 and J usage is TRBJ1-2, with 8 bases fitting TRBD1. CDR1 SNHLY and CDR2 FYNNEI come from the germline V gene. V shed 1 base, J shed 6 bases, and the junction held 7 bases outside the gene matches. The CDR3 runs to 15 residues. The CDR3 is CASSEVGRGRDGYTF. In DNA form, the CDR3 reads TGTGCCAGCAGTGAAGTGGGCAGGGGGCGTGATGGCTACACCTTC.

CDR3: CASSQRTSLTEQYF. The CDR3, as DNA: TGTGCCAGCAGCCAAAGGACTAGCCTCACCGAGCAGTACTTC. V usage is TRBV11-1 and J usage is TRBJ2-7; TRBD2 agrees at 8 bases. The CDR3 is made up of 14 amino acids. The germline V gene has CDR1 SGHAT and CDR2 FQDESV (reference sequence). Losses at the gene ends were 5 bases for V and 6 bases for J; bases not matched to a gene: 9.

The chain combines TRBV24-1 with TRBJ2-5, with 8 bases that match TRBD1. Germline V CDR1 and CDR2: KGHDR, SFDVKD. The CDR3 extends over 14 amino acids. J was trimmed by 5 bases and V by 4 bases; bases with no gene match: 5. CDR3 DNA sequence: TGTGCCACCAGTGAGTGGACAGGGAGGGAGACCCAGTACTTC. Translating gives CATSEWTGRETQYF.

The chain uses TRBV11-3 and TRBJ2-7; 7 bases are shared with TRBD2. The J segment lost 5 bases and the V segment lost 5 bases, leaving 12 bases of the junction unmatched. Looked up from germline, CDR1 is SGHNT and CDR2 is YENEEA. The CDR3 covers 15 residues. In DNA, the CDR3 is TGTGCCAGCAGCAGCACCGGGACTACCCTAAACGAGCAGTACTTC. Translated, it gives CASSSTGTTLNEQYF.

This rearrangement joins TRBV28 to TRBJ1-2; no clear D. In germline, CDR1 is MDHEN, CDR2 SYDVKM. This CDR3 region has 11 residues. V dropped 5 bases and J dropped 4 bases, with 5 bases sitting between them. CDR3 loop: CASSNSYGYTF. The DNA for the CDR3 is TGTGCCAGCAGTAATAGCTATGGCTACACCTTC.

The CDR3 sequence: CASSYKQSYGYTF. For the CDR3, the DNA is TGTGCCAGCAGTTACAAACAAAGCTATGGCTACACCTTC. The V call is TRBV6-2 or TRBV6-3, the J call TRBJ1-2; D gene uncertain. V was pared by 2 bases and J by 4 bases, with 8 bases between. The CDR3 has 13 amino acids. CDR1 is MNHEY and CDR2 is SVGEGT in the germline V gene.

V and J are TRBV4-3 and TRBJ2-1, with D hard to call. The length of the CDR3 is 16 residues. The germline V gene has CDR1 LGHNA and CDR2 YSLEER. V gave up 2 bases and J gave up 0 bases, with 11 bases separating them. The CDR3 here is CASSQLPTGSYNEQFF. The CDR3 nucleotides are TGCGCCAGCAGCCAACTTCCGACGGGCTCCTACAATGAGCAGTTCTTC.

The V call is TRBV6-7, the J call TRBJ1-6, with 7 bases aligning to TRBD1. TRBV6-7 falls under the ORF class, with uncertain function. The CDR3 runs to 15 residues. The junction had 11 bases not matched to a gene; V was cut back by 9 bases and J by 6 bases. CDR3 DNA sequence: TGTGCCAGGAGTGTTGACAGGGATGCTAATTCACCCCTCCACTTT. Its translation is CARSVDRDANSPLHF.

The CDR3 DNA reads TGTGCCAGCAGCTTGACACCCCCGGACAGGGCAAGCTACACCTTC. Amino acids: CASSLTPPDRASYTF. This chain links TRBV5-4 with TRBJ1-2, with TRBD1 matching 8 bases. The germline V gene encodes CDR1 SGHNT and CDR2 YYREEE (reference sequence). The CDR3 has 15 amino acids. The ends lost 1 base at V and 9 bases at J; junction bases unmatched: 11.

With respect to this clone: Other DNA sequences in this specimen translate into the identical CDR3. The genes are TRBV3-1 (or the pseudogene TRBV3-2) and TRBJ2-5; 10 positions agree with TRBD2. The V and J ends lost 3 bases and 5 bases, in that order; junction bases with no gene match: 6. The CDR3 loop spans 15 amino acids. Per the germline V gene, CDR1 is LGHDT and CDR2 is YNNKEL (reference sequence). Here the CDR3 DNA reads TGTGCCAGCAGCCAGAGCGGGAGGGCCCGGGAGACCCAGTACTTC. Translation gives CASSQSGRARETQYF.

The chain combines TRBV7-3 with TRBJ2-3; 10 bases map to TRBD2. Germline V gene lookup returns CDR1 SGHTA and CDR2 FQGTGA. This CDR3 has 17 residues. V was pared by 1 base and J by 1 base, with 5 bases of the junction left unmatched. For the CDR3, the DNA is TGTGCCAGCAGCTTAAACCCCACTAGCGGGGGCACAGATACGCAGTATTTT. Translating gives CASSLNPTSGGTDTQYF.

The CDR3 protein is CAISRQSWEQYF. The CDR3 DNA reads as TGTGCCATCAGTAGACAGAGCTGGGAGCAGTACTTC. The rearrangement joins TRBV10-3 to TRBJ2-7, with a tentative D call TRBD1 (5 bases). Trimming pared 5 bases from V and 7 bases from J, leaving 12 bases between. This CDR3 spans 12 amino acids. Germline V lookup: CDR1 ENHRY, CDR2 SYGVKD.

The J gene is TRBJ1-2, the V gene TRBV15; 12 positions match TRBD1. Trimming removed 3 bases from V and 8 bases from J; junction bases left unmatched: 19. Germline V gene lookup returns CDR1 LNHNV and CDR2 YYDKDF (reference sequence). There are 19 residues in the CDR3. The CDR3 bases are TGTGCCACCAGCAGGGGGACGCGGGACAGGGGGCTTGGAACTCGAGGCTACACCTTC. Its translation: CATSRGTRDRGLGTRGYTF.

V usage is TRBV6-5 and J usage is TRBJ1-5; D may be TRBD1 (6 bases). The germline gives CDR1 MNHEY, CDR2 SVGAGI. CDR3 length: 15 residues. The V end lost 7 bases, the J end lost 4 bases, and 17 bases lay between the germline ends. The CDR3 protein is CASIIGGTRNQPQHF. The CDR3 bases are TGTGCCAGCATTATAGGGGGTACTAGGAATCAGCCCCAGCATTTT.

The chain is built from TRBV19 and TRBJ1-6; possibly TRBD1 for D (5 bases). There are 14 residues in the CDR3. Germline loops: CDR1 LNHDA, CDR2 SQIVND (reference sequence). With 3 bases removed from V and 7 bases from J, the gap between germline ends came to 10 bases. The CDR3 region has the DNA TGTGCCAGTAGTATTCAGGGATCCAATTCACCCCTCCACTTT. Its protein is CASSIQGSNSPLHF. Full variable domain (rest looked up from reference TRBV19 and TRBJ1-6): DGGITQSPKYLFRKEGQNVTLSCEQNLNHDAMYWYRQDPGQGLRLIYYSQIVNDFQKGDIAEGYSVSREKKESFPLTVTSAQKNPTAFYLCASSIQGSNSPLHFGNGTRLTVT.

This clone was seen once. In DNA, the CDR3 is TGTGCCAGCAGCCGAGCGGATACGCAGTATTTT. Translation gives CASSRADTQYF. The chain recombines TRBV11-2 with TRBJ2-3, with D unclear. This CDR3 spans 11 amino acids. Deletions cut 5 bases from V and 6 bases from J, with 6 bases between. CDR1 is SGHAT, CDR2 FQNNGV, per germline.

The sample holds one count of this clone. The chain has TRBV11-3 and TRBJ2-1; D gene ambiguous. The CDR3 covers 13 residues. Looked up from germline, CDR1 is SGHNT and CDR2 is YENEEA. Trimming pared 1 base from V and 5 bases from J, leaving 6 bases between. The CDR3 protein is CASSLVRDNEQFF. The CDR3 bases are TGTGCCAGCAGCTTAGTACGAGACAATGAGCAGTTCTTC.

The chain recombines TRBV5-6 with TRBJ2-7; weak D call: TRBD2 (6 bases). Germline CDR1 and CDR2: SGHDT and YYEEEE. The CDR3 runs 14 residues. V was cut by 5 bases and J by 9 bases, with 21 bases left in between. CDR3 sequence reads: CASRVRETVRGQYF. The CDR3, as DNA: TGTGCCAGCAGAGTCCGGGAGACAGTCCGTGGGCAGTACTTC. Full variable domain (remainder filled in from reference TRBV5-6 and TRBJ2-7): DAGVTQSPTHLIKTRGQQVTLRCSPKSGHDTVSWYQQALGQGPQFIFQYYEEEERQRGNFPDRFSGHQFPNYSSELNVNALLLGDSALYLCASRVRETVRGQYFGPGTRLTVT.

This clone was observed a handful of times. This rearrangement joins TRBV11-1 to TRBJ1-2; 10 bases line up with TRBD1. V dropped 6 bases and J dropped 2; count of bases not matched to a gene: 3. This CDR3 comprises 14 residues. Per germline, CDR1 SGHAT and CDR2 FQDESV (reference sequence). The CDR3 region is CASRPGQGNYGYTF. The CDR3 nucleotides are TGTGCCAGCAGGCCGGGACAGGGGAACTATGGCTACACCTTC.

The V gene is TRBV27, the J gene TRBJ2-1; perhaps TRBD1 as D (6 bases). The germline CDR1 and CDR2 sequences are MNHEY and SMNVEV (reference sequence). The CDR3 is made up of 15 amino acids. V lost 3 bases and J 1 base, leaving 10 bases between the germline ends. CDR3 in DNA: TGTGCCAGCAGTTTGCAGGGGCGGTCCTACAATGAGCAGTTCTTC. Translating it yields CASSLQGRSYNEQFF.

This clone showed up just a few times. V gene TRBV2 combines with J gene TRBJ2-2; 9 nucleotides agree with TRBD2. The CDR3 consists of 15 residues. The J segment lost 4 bases and the V segment lost 8 bases, leaving 8 bases of the junction unmatched. CDR1 and CDR2 from the germline V gene are SNHLY and FYNNEI. Here the CDR3 reads CASLIAGVGTGELFF. The CDR3 DNA is TGTGCCAGCTTAATAGCGGGAGTCGGCACCGGGGAGCTGTTTTTT.

In its sample, this clone was seen once. CDR3 DNA: TGTGCCAGCAGCCACCCCGGGACTAGCGGCCAAGAGACCCAGTACTTC. Translating gives CASSHPGTSGQETQYF. The chain recombines TRBV7-2 with TRBJ2-5; 11 bases fit TRBD2. The trim removed 5 bases at V and 1 base at J, leaving 6 bases unmatched. The CDR3 has 16 amino acids. The germline V gene encodes CDR1 SGHTA and CDR2 FQGNSA.

The chain links TRBV18 to TRBJ2-3; 12 positions match TRBD2. The V segment lost 4 bases and the J segment 5 bases; nucleotides outside the gene matches: 7. This CDR3 region has 16 residues. The germline gives CDR1 KGHSH, CDR2 LQKENI. As DNA, the CDR3 is TGTGCCAGCTCACTAGGACTAGCGGGGATGGGAGATACGCAGTATTTT. This codes for CASSLGLAGMGDTQYF.

This clone came up once. This rearrangement joins TRBV7-8 to TRBJ1-5, with 11 bases fitting TRBD1. CDR1 is SGHVS, CDR2 FQNEAQ, per germline. With V trimmed by 5 bases and J by 6 bases, 18 bases remained unmatched. CDR3 size: 19 residues. The CDR3 region has the DNA TGTGCCAGCAGCCCAGGCCTCGGGACAGGGGGAACCCTCGGTCAGCCCCAGCATTTT. Translated: CASSPGLGTGGTLGQPQHF.

This chain links TRBV29-1 with TRBJ1-2; perhaps TRBD1 as D (6 bases). Germline assignment: CDR1 SQVTM and CDR2 ANQGSEA. The CDR3 extends over 15 amino acids. V gave up 6 bases and J gave up 6 bases, with 23 bases separating them. Written as DNA, the CDR3 is TGCAGCGTGGGATTCCGGCGACAGGCGAGAGATGGCTACACCTTC. Translating it yields CSVGFRRQARDGYTF.

This clone turned up a few times. The chain uses TRBV5-4 and TRBJ1-1; TRBD1 agrees at 7 bases. The CDR3 covers 14 residues. Germline values: CDR1 SGHNT, CDR2 YYREEE (reference sequence). J lost 5 bases, V lost 1 base, and 5 bases had no gene match. The CDR3 DNA reads as TGTGCCAGCAGCTTGACGGGGACAGCTACTGAAGCTTTCTTT. This codes for CASSLTGTATEAFF.

This rearrangement joins TRBV30 to TRBJ2-3; the match to TRBD1 covers 7 bases. The CDR3 is made up of 15 amino acids. V trimming: 3 bases; J trimming: 0 bases; junction bases outside the gene matches: 6. CDR1 and CDR2 from the germline V gene are GTSNPN and SVGIG (reference sequence). The CDR3 loop reads CAWSLTGRSTDTQYF. Written as DNA, the CDR3 is TGTGCCTGGAGCTTGACAGGGCGAAGCACAGATACGCAGTATTTT.

The CDR3 here is CASSSGGPLHF. CDR3 coding DNA: TGTGCCAGCAGTTCGGGGGGCCCCCTCCACTTT. The rearrangement links TRBV28 to TRBJ1-6; tentatively, D is TRBD1 (6 bases). Deletions cut 4 bases from V and 13 bases from J, with 8 bases between. Germline assignment: CDR1 MDHEN and CDR2 SYDVKM. The CDR3 runs 11 residues.

This rearrangement joins TRBV4-3 to TRBJ2-5, with a weak D call TRBD1 (6 bases). The V end lost 2 bases, the J end lost 1 base, and 11 bases lay between the germline ends. The CDR3 totals 15 residues. In germline, CDR1 is LGHNA, CDR2 YSLEER. The CDR3 here is CASSQHRAIQETQYF. In DNA form, the CDR3 reads TGCGCCAGCAGCCAACACAGGGCCATCCAAGAGACCCAGTACTTC.

This chain joins TRBV15 and TRBJ2-1, with D possibly TRBD1 on 6 matching bases. The CDR3 totals 16 residues. CDR1 and CDR2 (germline): LNHNV, YYDKDF (reference sequence). V shed 0 bases and J shed 1 base, with 10 bases lying between them. The CDR3 loop reads CATSRDQGRSYNEQFF. The CDR3 DNA sequence: TGTGCCACCAGCAGAGATCAGGGGAGATCCTACAATGAGCAGTTCTTC. Looking up the rest from reference TRBV15 and TRBJ2-1 gives the full variable domain: DAMVIQNPRYQVTQFGKPVTLSCSQTLNHNVMYWYQQKSSQAPKLLFHYYDKDFNNEADTPDNFQSRRPNTSFCFLDIRSPGLGDTAMYLCATSRDQGRSYNEQFFGPGTRLTVL.